This entry is about one T cell receptor (beta chain). The antigen is undetermined. The sample comes from a study of blood T cells in healthy people across ages. General study points: Both naive CD4+ cell counts and diversity were greater in long-lived donors than in aged donors. When one million T cells were used, diversity estimates were thought to be underestimates.

V lost 4 bases and J lost 7, with 8 bases in between. The CDR3 is made up of 12 amino acids. The germline gives CDR1 SGHDT, CDR2 YYEEEE. Next came a second PCR, run for roughly 6 to 11 cycles, which used a sample-barcoded 5' primer along with a J-beta primer mix. Every cDNA molecule bore a tag from a template-switch adaptor containing 12 random nucleotides. TCRdb reprocessed the 5' RACE reads with MiXCR, giving one entry per CDR3 protein. Altogether 600,000 to 800,000 distinct CDR3 sequences are present, more than 45% being singletons, with the ten largest covering about 13%. The sample comprised blood. The receptor was derived from a woman aged 80 or over in good health. The genes are TRBV5-6 and TRBJ2-2; D gene ambiguous. The CDR3 loop reads CASSRIIGELFF. In DNA, the CDR3 is TGTGCCAGCAGCCGGATCATCGGGGAGCTGTTTTTT. Looking up the rest from reference TRBV5-6 and TRBJ2-2 gives the full variable domain: DAGVTQSPTHLIKTRGQQVTLRCSPKSGHDTVSWYQQALGQGPQFIFQYYEEEERQRGNFPDRFSGHQFPNYSSELNVNALLLGDSALYLCASSRIIGELFFGEGSRLTVL.